The rows below give T cell receptor beta chains drawn from one sample of a study of blood T cell repertoires in COVID-19. Here immunoSEQ multiplex PCR was the method, and the copy in TCRdb shows in-frame clones only, minus some. Here the sample spans some 300,000 clones, over 85% being singletons. The sequencing sample was made of PBMCs or T cells enriched from blood (not recorded which). The receptors come from a woman aged 50 to 65 who had been exposed to COVID-19. The CDR3 runs from the conserved cysteine through the conserved F or W. D genes are given only for firm matches. The size field is filled for only some rows; it gives once, few, many or a size class.

v_gene	abundance	j_gene	d_gene	CDR3aa	CDR3nt
TRBV7-9	once	TRBJ1-2	-	CASSLSVGGYTF	TGTGCCAGCAGCTTGAGCGTAGGTGGCTACACCTTC
TRBV11-2	-	TRBJ2-7	TRBD1	CASSPGGTGSYEQYF	TGTGCCAGCAGTCCAGGGGGGACAGGGTCCTACGAGCAGTACTTC
TRBV11-2	-	TRBJ2-7	-	CASSQYVGTPYEQYF	TGTGCCAGCAGCCAGTACGTAGGGACACCCTACGAGCAGTACTTC
TRBV5-1	-	TRBJ1-6	-	CASSFTGGNTPLHF	TGCGCCAGCAGCTTCACAGGTGGGAATACACCCCTCCACTTT
TRBV27	-	TRBJ2-7	TRBD2	CASSLGGTYEQYF	TGTGCCAGCAGCCTGGGGGGGACCTACGAGCAGTACTTC
TRBV7-2	once	TRBJ2-7	TRBD1	CASSYDRGTYEQYF	TGTGCCAGCAGCTACGACAGGGGTACCTACGAGCAGTACTTC
TRBV6-5	-	TRBJ1-1	-	CATSRGGDRTEAFF	TGTGCCACCTCAAGGGGGGGGGATCGCACTGAAGCTTTCTTT
TRBV5-1	once	TRBJ2-5	TRBD2	CASSSPGLAGQETQYF	TGCGCCAGCAGCTCACCGGGACTAGCGGGTCAAGAGACCCAGTACTTC
TRBV3-1/TRBV3-2	-	TRBJ1-5	TRBD1	CASSQGRGVDQPQHF	TGTGCCAGCAGCCAAGGCAGGGGGGTTGATCAGCCCCAGCATTTT
TRBV6-2/TRBV6-3	-	TRBJ2-4	-	CASSYRSDTERYF	TGTGCCAGCAGTTACCGGTCCGACACAGAAAGATACTTC
TRBV2	-	TRBJ1-1	-	CASSEMSGFEAFF	TGTGCCAGCAGTGAAATGTCAGGCTTTGAAGCTTTCTTT
TRBV5-1	-	TRBJ2-7	-	CASRPTQGNPYEQYF	TGCGCCAGCAGACCAACACAGGGTAATCCCTACGAGCAGTACTTC
TRBV3-1/TRBV3-2	-	TRBJ1-2	-	CASSQDWIGPGYGYTF	TGTGCCAGCAGCCAAGATTGGATAGGCCCAGGCTATGGCTACACCTTC
TRBV3-1/TRBV3-2	-	TRBJ1-4	TRBD1	CASSPRTGVNEKLFF	TGTGCCAGCAGCCCTCGGACAGGGGTAAATGAAAAACTGTTTTTT
TRBV7-8	-	TRBJ2-1	TRBD2	CASSQIRGGSISPYNEQFF	TGTGCCAGCAGCCAAATCCGCGGGGGGTCGATATCCCCCTACAATGAGCAGTTCTTC
TRBV19	-	TRBJ1-4	TRBD1	CASNAQGGTGDEKLFF	TGTGCCAGTAACGCTCAGGGCGGGACAGGGGATGAAAAACTGTTTTTT
TRBV5-4	-	TRBJ1-2	-	CASSGKGGKDGYTF	TGTGCCAGCAGCGGCAAGGGAGGGAAAGATGGCTACACCTTC
TRBV9	-	TRBJ1-3	-	CASSVFAGQVGNTIYF	TGTGCCAGCAGCGTATTTGCAGGGCAGGTTGGAAACACCATATATTTT
TRBV10-3	-	TRBJ2-1	-	CAISGRELSGRGGRSYNEQFF	TGTGCCATCAGTGGCCGCGAGCTGAGCGGTAGGGGGGGGCGCTCCTACAATGAGCAGTTCTTC
TRBV6-5	once	TRBJ2-7	-	CASRQGTEFYEQYF	TGTGCCAGCAGGCAAGGAACAGAGTTCTACGAGCAGTACTTC
TRBV28	-	TRBJ2-3	-	CASSLFGSGHTDTQYF	TGTGCCAGCAGTTTATTCGGGAGCGGACACACAGATACGCAGTATTTT
TRBV7-9	-	TRBJ1-1	TRBD1	CASSRQGRGNTEAFF	TGTGCCAGCAGCCGACAGGGGAGGGGGAACACTGAAGCTTTCTTT
TRBV29-1	-	TRBJ2-5	-	CSADSQTIQETQYF	TGCAGCGCCGACAGCCAAACCATCCAAGAGACCCAGTACTTC
TRBV9	-	TRBJ1-1	-	CASSVHLNTEAFF	TGTGCCAGCAGCGTACATCTGAACACTGAAGCTTTCTTT
TRBV6-5	-	TRBJ1-1	TRBD1	CASITGGADTEAFF	TGTGCCAGCATTACAGGGGGCGCCGACACTGAAGCTTTCTTT
TRBV27	-	TRBJ1-2	-	CASTAGANYGYTF	TGTGCCAGCACCGCGGGGGCTAACTATGGCTACACCTTC
TRBV28	once	TRBJ1-6	-	CASRGAHPNNSPLHF	TGTGCCAGCAGGGGCGCTCACCCAAATAATTCACCCCTCCACTTT
TRBV19	-	TRBJ1-6	-	CASNIPGGSPLHF	TGTGCCAGTAACATCCCCGGGGGTTCACCCCTCCACTTT
TRBV7-9	-	TRBJ2-7	TRBD1	CASSQTGGGEQYF	TGTGCCAGCAGCCAAACAGGGGGCGGCGAGCAGTACTTC
TRBV28	-	TRBJ2-7	TRBD1	CASTLSDRVYEQYF	TGTGCCAGCACCTTATCGGACAGGGTCTACGAGCAGTACTTC
TRBV27	-	TRBJ1-1	-	CASSSTEAFF	TGTGCCAGCAGTTCGACTGAAGCTTTCTTT
TRBV7-9	-	TRBJ2-7	TRBD1	CASSLRQGNEQYF	TGTGCCAGCAGCTTAAGACAGGGAAACGAGCAGTACTTC
TRBV9	-	TRBJ2-7	-	CASSLTPTYEQYF	TGTGCCAGCAGCTTGACTCCAACCTACGAGCAGTACTTC
TRBV5-1	-	TRBJ2-5	-	CASSLGLQGFEETQYF	TGCGCCAGCAGCTTGGGGCTTCAGGGCTTTGAGGAGACCCAGTACTTC
TRBV2	-	TRBJ2-2	-	CASSVGGPNTGELFF	TGTGCCAGCAGTGTCGGGGGTCCGAACACCGGGGAGCTGTTTTTT
TRBV12-3/TRBV12-4	-	TRBJ1-2	TRBD1	CASSYRDRGGYTF	TGTGCCAGCAGTTACCGGGACAGGGGTGGCTACACCTTC
TRBV19	-	TRBJ2-2	TRBD1	CASSPRGTDTGELFF	TGTGCCAGTAGCCCCAGGGGGACAGACACCGGGGAGCTGTTTTTT
TRBV7-7	-	TRBJ2-5	TRBD1	CASRDSQETQYF	TGTGCTAGCCGGGACAGCCAAGAGACCCAGTACTTC
TRBV5-4	-	TRBJ2-1	-	CASSSASGRGINEQFF	TGTGCCAGCAGCTCGGCCTCGGGCAGGGGAATCAATGAGCAGTTCTTC
TRBV3-1/TRBV3-2	-	TRBJ1-3	-	CASSLRSAGGSGNTIYF	TGTGCCAGCAGCCTCCGCAGCGCAGGAGGCTCTGGAAACACCATATATTTT
TRBV4-2	once	TRBJ1-5	-	CASSQDTHRGNQPQHF	TGTGCCAGCAGCCAAGATACCCACAGGGGCAATCAGCCCCAGCATTTT
TRBV6-5	-	TRBJ1-5	-	CASSPGRGSNQPQHF	TGTGCCAGCAGTCCCGGACGGGGGAGCAATCAGCCCCAGCATTTT
TRBV2	-	TRBJ1-1	TRBD1	CASGTGARGTEAFF	TGTGCCAGCGGGACAGGGGCCCGGGGGACTGAAGCTTTCTTT
TRBV2	-	TRBJ2-6	-	CASKGGQPPSGANVLTF	TGTGCCAGCAAGGGGGGACAGCCGCCCTCTGGGGCCAACGTCCTGACTTTC
TRBV21-1	-	TRBJ1-5	-	CASSKIEGVRNQPQHF	TGTGCCAGCAGCAAAATTGAAGGGGTTCGGAATCAGCCCCAGCATTTT
TRBV28	-	TRBJ1-2	-	CASSLGSTNYGYTF	TGTGCCAGCAGTTTAGGCAGTACTAACTATGGCTACACCTTC
TRBV28	-	TRBJ2-3	-	CASSSRGMSTDTQYF	TGTGCCAGCAGTTCTAGGGGGATGAGCACAGATACGCAGTATTTT
TRBV27	-	TRBJ2-2	TRBD2	CASRVTSGGWNTGELFF	TGTGCCAGCAGAGTGACTAGCGGGGGTTGGAACACCGGGGAGCTGTTTTTT
TRBV27	-	TRBJ2-1	TRBD1	CASLDRGNYNEQFF	TGTGCCAGCCTAGACAGGGGGAACTACAATGAGCAGTTCTTC
TRBV19	-	TRBJ2-5	-	CASSIAPGVQETQYF	TGTGCCAGTAGTATAGCCCCGGGTGTCCAAGAGACCCAGTACTTC
TRBV30	-	TRBJ1-1	-	CAWIGQLNTEAFF	TGTGCCTGGATCGGTCAACTGAACACTGAAGCTTTCTTT
TRBV12-2	-	TRBJ1-1	-	CASRYRPGNTEAFF	TGTGCAAGTCGCTACCGTCCAGGGAACACTGAAGCTTTCTTT
TRBV6-5	-	TRBJ1-1	-	CASRGEVEAFF	TGTGCCAGCAGGGGGGAGGTTGAAGCTTTCTTT
TRBV6-5	-	TRBJ2-6	-	CASYWGAGANVLTF	TGTGCCAGCTACTGGGGGGCTGGGGCCAACGTCCTGACTTTC
TRBV5-4	-	TRBJ1-2	TRBD1	CASSPGAGTAYGYTF	TGTGCCAGCAGCCCAGGGGCCGGGACAGCCTATGGCTACACCTTC
TRBV5-1	-	TRBJ2-1	TRBD2	CASSLGLAGGPSLNEQFF	TGCGCCAGCAGCTTGGGACTAGCGGGGGGGCCCTCACTGAATGAGCAGTTCTTC
TRBV14	-	TRBJ1-3	-	CASSQLQGYGNTIYF	TGTGCCAGCAGCCAACTACAGGGTTATGGAAACACCATATATTTT
TRBV5-6	-	TRBJ1-5	TRBD1	CASSLVRDRNQPQHF	TGTGCCAGCAGCTTGGTTAGGGACAGAAATCAGCCCCAGCATTTT
TRBV27	-	TRBJ2-7	-	CASGYRQRSGYEQYF	TGTGCCAGCGGATACCGACAGAGGTCCGGCTACGAGCAGTACTTC